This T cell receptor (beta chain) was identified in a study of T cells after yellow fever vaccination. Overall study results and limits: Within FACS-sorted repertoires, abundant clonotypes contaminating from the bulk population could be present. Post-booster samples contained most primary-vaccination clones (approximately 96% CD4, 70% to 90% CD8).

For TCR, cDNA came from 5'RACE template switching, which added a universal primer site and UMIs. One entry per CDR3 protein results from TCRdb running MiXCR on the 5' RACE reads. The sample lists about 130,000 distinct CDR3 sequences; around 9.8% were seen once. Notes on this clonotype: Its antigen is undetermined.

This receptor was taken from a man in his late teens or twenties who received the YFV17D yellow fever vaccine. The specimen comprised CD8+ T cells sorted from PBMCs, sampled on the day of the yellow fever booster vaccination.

This CDR3 reads CASSVRGGASDTQYF. CDR3 nucleotide sequence: TGCGCCAGCAGTGTGCGGGGGGGCGCCTCAGATACGCAGTATTTT. The rearrangement uses TRBV4-1 and TRBJ2-3, with 9 bases identical to TRBD2. In germline, CDR1 is MGHRA, CDR2 YSYEKL. The ends lost 6 bases at V and 4 bases at J; junction bases unmatched: 8. The CDR3 is made up of 15 amino acids.